A selection of T cell receptor beta chains follows, all from one sample in a study of PD-1 blockade in classical Hodgkin lymphoma. Profiling relied on immunoSEQ multiplex PCR, and the TCRdb table lists in-frame clones only, not all of them. The top ten hold about 7% of the sample, which has some 25,000 clones, about 91% seen once. Source: CD8+ T cells from blood, taken at baseline. The receptors derive from a human donor with classical Hodgkin lymphoma. Both conserved end residues are part of each CDR3. The D gene is left open where the match is weak. Expanded clones get a size class; other rows say once, few or many, or leave the size out.

TRBV19	NA	TRBJ1-2	NA	TGTGCCACTCTACTACAGGGCGGAGTTGGCTACACCTTC	CATLLQGGVGYTF
TRBV27	NA	TRBJ1-1	NA	TGTGCCAGCAGTTTCTTTGTGGGAAACGGTGAAGCTTTCTTT	CASSFFVGNGEAFF
TRBV5-8	NA	TRBJ2-3	NA	TGTGCCAGCAGCTCGTTCGGGGATACGCAGTATTTT	CASSSFGDTQYF
TRBV5-8	NA	TRBJ2-2	NA	TGTGCCAGCAGCTTAAGGGGCGGGGAGCTGTTTTTT	CASSLRGGELFF
TRBV28	NA	TRBJ2-4	TRBD2	TGTGCCAGCAGTTTATGGCTAGCGGGAGGAGCCAAAAACATTCAGTACTTC	CASSLWLAGGAKNIQYF
TRBV4-2	NA	TRBJ2-7	TRBD2	TGTGCCAGCAGCCAGATCGCGGGAGAGGAGTACGAGCAGTACTTC	CASSQIAGEEYEQYF
TRBV7-2	NA	TRBJ2-7	TRBD2	TGTGCCAGCAGCTTAGTGTCGACTAGCGGGATCTACGAGCAGTACTTC	CASSLVSTSGIYEQYF
TRBV7-6	NA	TRBJ2-1	NA	TGTGCCAGCAGCCCTTTAGCGCCAGAGCAGTTCTTC	CASSPLAPEQFF
TRBV18	once	TRBJ2-3	TRBD2	TGTGCCAGCTCACCACTCCCAGGGGAGCGGGAGAGCACAGATACGCAGTATTTT	CASSPLPGERESTDTQYF
TRBV9	NA	TRBJ1-3	NA	TGTGCCAGCAGCCCGTCCTACTCTGGAAACACCATATATTTT	CASSPSYSGNTIYF
TRBV4-1	NA	TRBJ2-7	NA	TGCGCCAGCAGCAAGGCGCGTAACCACGAGCAGTACTTC	CASSKARNHEQYF
TRBV29-1	NA	TRBJ2-1	NA	TGCAGCCTTGCTCGGGCGGGTCTAAGGAATGAGCAGTTCTTC	CSLARAGLRNEQFF
TRBV19	few	TRBJ1-2	NA	TGTGCCAGTGGGTCCGAAGGCTACACCTTC	CASGSEGYTF
TRBV5-5	NA	TRBJ1-3	NA	TGTGCCAGCAGAACCCAACAGGGATTTGGAAACACCATATATTTT	CASRTQQGFGNTIYF
TRBV27	NA	TRBJ2-1	NA	TGTGCCAGCGGACCCAGACAGGTACTAAACGAGCAGTTCTTC	CASGPRQVLNEQFF
TRBV28	NA	TRBJ2-2	NA	TGTGCCAGCAGTTTGTACAGGAACACCGGGGAGCTGTTTTTT	CASSLYRNTGELFF
TRBV29-1	NA	TRBJ2-5	NA	TGCAGCGTTTTTCTTTGGGGCCCCCGGGGAGAGACCCAGTACTTC	CSVFLWGPRGETQYF
TRBV11-2	NA	TRBJ2-5	NA	TGTGCCAGCAGCTGGGCGAGGAGGGGCCATAGAGAGACCCAGTACTTC	CASSWARRGHRETQYF
TRBV10-1	NA	TRBJ1-1	NA	TGCGCCAGCAGGGATGGGCTGGGGGAAGCTTTCTTT	CASRDGLGEAFF
TRBV5-4	NA	TRBJ2-3	NA	TGTGCCAGCAGCTTCGGGAGAGATACGCAGTATTTT	CASSFGRDTQYF
TRBV11-2	NA	TRBJ2-5	NA	TGTGCCAGCAGCCTTAAGCGGTTACGGACCCAGTACTTC	CASSLKRLRTQYF
TRBV5-1	NA	TRBJ1-5	NA	TGCGCCAGCAGCTTAGACGGGTCGGTGAGCAATCAGCCCCAGCATTTT	CASSLDGSVSNQPQHF
TRBV12-5	NA	TRBJ1-2	TRBD1	TGTGCTAGTGCCCAAACAGGGGGATTCTTGGCTAACTATGGCTACACCTTC	CASAQTGGFLANYGYTF
TRBV9	NA	TRBJ2-3	NA	TGTGCCAGCAGCGTAGTCCCGGACAGAGATACGCAGTATTTT	CASSVVPDRDTQYF
TRBV10-3	NA	TRBJ2-5	NA	TGTGCCATCAGTGAGTTTTACAGGCTCTTACGATCGTACCAAGAGACCCAGTACTTC	CAISEFYRLLRSYQETQYF
TRBV27	few	TRBJ2-7	NA	TGTGCCAGCAGGAACCCCGCGGGACAGACCTACGAGCAGTACTTC	CASRNPAGQTYEQYF
TRBV7-9	NA	TRBJ1-1	NA	TGTGCCAGCAGCGACGCCGGGACCCTGGGACACACTGAAGCTTTCTTT	CASSDAGTLGHTEAFF
TRBV9	NA	TRBJ2-6	TRBD1	TGTGCCAGCAGGGAAAATTGGGACAGTTCCTCTGGGGCCAACGTCCTGACTTTC	CASRENWDSSSGANVLTF
TRBV11-3	NA	TRBJ2-1	TRBD2	TGTGCCAGCAGCCCCAGCGGGAGTTACAATGAGCAGTTCTTC	CASSPSGSYNEQFF
TRBV21-1	NA	TRBJ2-7	NA	TGTGCCAGCATTCTAGCGGGAGTTGAAAGGTCGGGGCAGTACTTC	CASILAGVERSGQYF
TRBV2	NA	TRBJ1-1	NA	TGTGCCAGCAGTGACCTCCTACAAAGCACGATTTTAACGGCTTTCTTT	CASSDLLQSTILTAFF
TRBV2	NA	TRBJ1-5	NA	TGTGCCAGCCCTGCAAACCGGGGGGGAAGCAATCAGCCCCAGCATTTT	CASPANRGGSNQPQHF
TRBV28	NA	TRBJ2-1	TRBD1	TGTGCCAGCAGTCACAGGGGGAGCTCCTACAATGAGCAGTTCTTC	CASSHRGSSYNEQFF
TRBV6-5	NA	TRBJ2-1	TRBD2	TGTGCCAGCAGTTTCACTAGCGGGGTATACAATGAGCAGTTCTTC	CASSFTSGVYNEQFF
TRBV6-5	NA	TRBJ2-7	NA	TGTGCCAGCAGTTACCAAACTCACGGGATGCACGAGCAGTACTTC	CASSYQTHGMHEQYF